Described below is a single T cell receptor beta chain sequence and its context. What it binds is unknown. This CDR3 has 15 residues. V was pared by 4 bases and J by 4 bases, with 16 bases between. In germline, CDR1 is MNHNS, CDR2 SASEGT. This sample is drawn from a study of identical twins. Findings and limits, study-wide: With beta out-of-frame sequences, excess sharing by twins was weaker. The study reached conclusions through statistical analysis that was cross-sectional, not following the same donors. Diverse VJ usage suggested most zero-insertion clonotypes were not invariant T cells.

TCRdb fed the 5' RACE reads into MiXCR, producing one record per CDR3 protein. The sample carries about 530,000 distinct CDR3 sequences, more than 20% recorded once. The same sample was also used in a study of yellow fever vaccine responses in identical twins.

The rearrangement joins TRBV6-1 to TRBJ1-1; D gene uncertain. Sequences were obtained from CD4+ T cells sorted from blood. This clonotype was sampled from a woman aged 18-29 years in good health. CDR3 protein: CASSVIPGTGTEAFF. CDR3 bases: TGTGCCAGCAGTGTTATACCGGGAACGGGCACTGAAGCTTTCTTT.